The T cell receptor beta chain under discussion was sequenced for a study of blood T cell repertoires in COVID-19. Germline lookup yields CDR1 MGHDK and CDR2 SYGVNS. V lost 1 base to trimming and J lost 7 bases, with 13 bases between them. CDR3 length equals 15 residues. This clone was seen just once. Here immunoSEQ multiplex PCR was the method, and the copy in TCRdb shows in-frame clones only, minus some. The sample contains some 140,000 clones, about 90% of which appear only once. Sequencing was performed on peripheral blood. The TCR was taken from a man aged 45-60 years with acute or convalescent COVID-19. The chain carries TRBV25-1 and TRBJ1-4; D possibly corresponds to TRBD1 (6 bases). CDR3 DNA sequence: TGTGCCAGCAGTGAATTCAGGGGCACGAGTGAAAAACTGTTTTTT. This encodes CASSEFRGTSEKLFF.